These 17 T cell receptor beta chains came from one sample sequenced in a study of early T cells in non-severe SARS-CoV-2 infection. MiXCR was run by TCRdb on the 5' RACE reads, yielding one entry per CDR3 protein. The sample has nearly 70,000 distinct CDR3 sequences, about 4.9% seen once. This specimen consisted of whole blood, obtained at baseline. The receptor source for this set is an adult who was a healthcare worker with PCR-confirmed SARS-CoV-2 infection or an uninfected control (not recorded which). The donor label of this sample is uncertain.

CDR3 loop: CASRSTKPASKNIQYF. In nucleotides, the CDR3 is TGTGCAAGTCGCTCCACCAAGCCAGCGTCCAAAAACATTCAGTACTTC. The chain joins TRBV12-2 to TRBJ2-4. TRBV12-2 is described as a pseudogene. This CDR3 has 16 residues.

This clonotype was seen more than once but under ten times. The rearrangement joins TRBV19 to TRBJ2-7; D gene unclear. CDR1 and CDR2 from the germline V gene are LNHDA and SQIVND (reference sequence). Trimming stripped 6 bases from V and 5 bases from J, with 14 bases between. The CDR3 is 13 amino acids. The CDR3 region is CASSKSGVDEQYF. DNA of the CDR3: TGTGCCAGTAGCAAGTCTGGGGTCGACGAGCAGTACTTC.

The table lists this clonotype with many counts. The gene calls are TRBV3-1 and TRBJ1-3, with 8 bases identical to TRBD1. V gave up 4 bases and J gave up 3 bases; unmatched junction bases: 5. The germline V gene encodes CDR1 LGHDT and CDR2 YNNKEL (reference sequence). The CDR3 has 15 residues. CDR3 amino acids: CASSLDRGRGNTIYF. The CDR3 bases are TGTGCCAGCAGCCTTGACAGGGGTCGTGGAAACACCATATATTTT.

The rearrangement uses TRBV6-2 or TRBV6-3 and TRBJ2-7, with no clear D. The ends were cut back, 2 bases at V and 0 bases at J, with 8 bases in the middle. This CDR3 has 14 residues. Germline V gives CDR1 MNHEY, CDR2 SVGEGT. CDR3 sequence: CASSYTWVSYEQYF. The CDR3 DNA reads as TGTGCCAGCAGTTACACATGGGTCTCCTACGAGCAGTACTTC.

This clonotype came up a few times. The genes are TRBV20-1 and TRBJ2-2; D is possibly TRBD2 (7 bases). V was trimmed by 0 bases and J by 6 bases, leaving 17 bases between them. Germline assignment: CDR1 DFQATT and CDR2 SNEGSKA (reference sequence). The CDR3 is 16 residues long. CDR3 DNA: TGCAGTGCTAGAGATGGGCGCGGGGGCCGGTCCGGGGAGCTGTTTTTT. Protein product: CSARDGRGGRSGELFF.

This clonotype was recorded many times. V gene TRBV18 combines with J gene TRBJ2-1; TRBD1 is a possible D gene (5 bases). The CDR3 contains 13 residues. Deletions cut 6 bases from V and 7 bases from J, with 13 bases between. CDR1 and CDR2 from the germline V gene are KGHSH and LQKENI. CDR3: CASSSLGDNEQFF. CDR3 sequence (DNA): TGTGCCAGCTCTTCTTTAGGGGATAATGAGCAGTTCTTC.

In its sample, this clonotype was seen many times. The V gene is TRBV7-2, the J gene TRBJ1-1; D is possibly TRBD1 (5 bases). This CDR3 has 13 amino acids. Trimming took off 3 bases at V and 4 bases at J, with 9 bases between the two ends. Germline CDR1 is SGHTA and CDR2 is FQGNSA. CDR3 bases: TGTGCCAGCAGCTTCAGGGTCGCCACTGAAGCTTTCTTT. It is translated as CASSFRVATEAFF.

The V and J genes are TRBV15 and TRBJ2-3, with a possible D match to TRBD2 (5 bases). There are 15 residues in the CDR3. V was cut by 3 bases and J by 4 bases, with 14 bases left in between. The germline V gene has CDR1 LNHNV and CDR2 YYDKDF (reference sequence). The CDR3 DNA follows: TGTGCCACCAGCAGGGGATTTGCGAGGGCAGATACGCAGTATTTT. As protein: CATSRGFARADTQYF.

CDR3 region: CASSFTGDQYGYTF. CDR3 DNA: TGTGCCAGCAGCTTCACCGGGGACCAGTATGGCTACACCTTC. The rearrangement links TRBV7-8 to TRBJ1-2, with a tentative D call TRBD1 (5 bases). CDR3 size: 14 residues. V was cut by 3 bases and J by 5 bases, with 13 bases left in between. Germline CDR1 reads SGHVS; CDR2 reads FQNEAQ.

In its sample, this clonotype was seen many times. The chain carries TRBV7-2 and TRBJ1-2; TRBD1 matches at 8 bases. The V gene's germline CDR1 is SGHTA and CDR2 FQGNSA. V was clipped by 0 bases and J by 6 bases; unmatched bases: 0. The CDR3 contains 13 residues. The CDR3 DNA reads TGTGCCAGCAGCTTAGCACAGGGGGATGGCTACACCTTC. Translated: CASSLAQGDGYTF.

The V call is TRBV7-3, the J call TRBJ2-5, with a weak D call TRBD1 (5 bases). The CDR3 loop spans 15 amino acids. Germline V CDR1 and CDR2: SGHTA, FQGTGA. V was clipped by 1 base and J by 4 bases, with 13 bases between them. DNA of the CDR3: TGTGCCAGCAGCTTAATTGGGGCTTCTCGAGAGACCCAGTACTTC. Protein product: CASSLIGASRETQYF. Together with reference TRBV7-3 and TRBJ2-5, the CDR3 gives the full variable domain: GAGVSQTPSNKVTEKGKYVELRCDPISGHTALYWYRQSLGQGPEFLIYFQGTGAADDSGLPNDRFFAVRPEGSVSTLKIQRTERGDSAVYLCASSLIGASRETQYFGPGTRLLVL.

This clonotype was recorded at least ten times. The chain couples TRBV7-2 to TRBJ1-4; D might be TRBD1 (5 bases). CDR1 is SGHTA and CDR2 is FQGNSA in the germline V gene. The germline V and J ends were trimmed by 3 bases and 8 bases, with 13 bases remaining between them. CDR3 size: 14 residues. The CDR3 DNA reads as TGTGCCAGCAGCTTCCAATCGGCAGGGGAAAAACTGTTTTTT. Its protein is CASSFQSAGEKLFF.

This clonotype was seen only a few times. The chain is built from TRBV4-1 and TRBJ2-7, with 7 bases aligning to TRBD1. There are 15 residues in the CDR3. CDR1 is MGHRA and CDR2 is YSYEKL in the germline V gene. J lost 2 bases, V lost 3 bases, and 7 bases had no gene match. The chain's CDR3 is CASSQTDRATYEQYF. In DNA, the CDR3 is TGCGCCAGCAGCCAGACCGACAGGGCCACCTACGAGCAGTACTTC.

This clonotype was counted at least ten times. V gene TRBV15 combines with J gene TRBJ1-2, with 8 bases identical to TRBD1. V was clipped by 0 bases and J by 6 bases; unmatched bases: 6. Germline V gene sequence: CDR1 LNHNV, CDR2 YYDKDF (reference sequence). The CDR3 loop spans 15 amino acids. The CDR3: CATSRDPGGENGYTF. CDR3 nucleotides: TGTGCCACCAGCAGAGATCCAGGGGGCGAAAATGGCTACACCTTC.

The sample holds a few counts of this clonotype. V is TRBV20-1 and J is TRBJ2-5; 12 nucleotides match TRBD2. Per germline, CDR1 DFQATT and CDR2 SNEGSKA (reference sequence). V lost 2 bases to trimming and J lost 6 bases; unmatched junction nucleotides: 7. The CDR3 consists of 15 residues. CDR3 DNA: TGCAGTGCTAGACCGACTAGCGGGGGCATTAAGACCCAGTACTTC. Translated: CSARPTSGGIKTQYF.

This chain uses TRBV12-3 or TRBV12-4 with TRBJ2-3, with 7 bases matching TRBD2. Trimming cost V 1 base and J 2 bases; bases outside gene matches: 3. The CDR3 is 15 amino acids. The CDR3 spells CASSLGGGPTDTQYF. CDR3 DNA sequence: TGTGCCAGCAGTTTAGGCGGGGGACCCACAGATACGCAGTATTTT.

This clonotype was observed a few times. The rearrangement uses TRBV29-1 and TRBJ2-2; perhaps TRBD2 as D (6 bases). The CDR3 loop spans 16 amino acids. V lost 2 bases and J lost 7, with 20 bases in between. The germline CDR1 and CDR2 sequences are SQVTM and ANQGSEA. In DNA form, the CDR3 reads TGCAGCGTTGAAAGGGAGGAAGGGCACGCGGGCGGGGAGCTGTTTTTT. It yields the protein CSVEREEGHAGGELFF.